This T cell receptor beta chain was sequenced in a study of human T cells and chemical hapten exposure. Study context: Patients, chiefly female, had alopecia areata, totalis or universalis.

Unique molecular identifiers were attached to individual cDNA molecules within the library. TCRdb reprocessed the RACE reads with MiXCR, giving one entry per CDR3 protein. Here the sample spans roughly 150,000 distinct CDR3 sequences, 12% being singletons. The time point was: patch test 2, 6 weeks after DPC sensitization. Noted treatment: therapeutic diphenylcyclopropenone sensitization with weekly scalp DPC. This clonotype has at least ten counts. The antigen remains undetermined. This CDR3 is 15 amino acids long. The germline V gene encodes CDR1 MNHNY and CDR2 SVGAGI (reference sequence). J gave up 4 bases and V 5 bases, and 6 bases lay outside the gene matches. General study results and limits: Expanded TCRs showed more large CDR3 clusters than pre-sensitization or healthy control sets.

This chain links TRBV6-6 with TRBJ1-5; 9 bases are shared with TRBD1. Sample: whole blood, taken in connection with sensitization to the hapten diphenylcyclopropenone (DPC). The receptor was derived from a woman between 45 and 65 years old with alopecia areata. Some clones in this sample may be carry-over from other donors' samples. The CDR3 region is CASSTQGQGNQPQHF. As DNA, the CDR3 is TGTGCCAGCAGTACCCAGGGACAGGGAAATCAGCCCCAGCATTTT.